Listed below are T cell receptor beta chains from one sample, sequenced in a study of response to subunit inactivated influenza vaccine. TCRdb re-derived calls from the RT-PCR reads in MiXCR, one entry per CDR3 protein. The sample has around 580,000 distinct CDR3 sequences, 12% seen once; the top ten hold roughly a tenth. Source: PBMCs from blood, taken on the day of vaccination. These receptors were taken from a man aged 45-60 years who received an inactivated influenza vaccine. Each CDR3 is given with its conserved first and last residue. Each record gives: clone size, V gene, D gene, J gene, CDR3 DNA, CDR3 protein. D genes are given only for firm matches. Size is omitted from some rows. Given values are once, few, many or a class for expanded clones.

clone_size: few
v_call: TRBV15
d_call: NA
j_call: TRBJ2-2
cdr3_nt: TGTGCCACCAGCAGAGATCGGGACGGGGAGCTGTTTTTT
cdr3_aa: CATSRDRDGELFF

clone_size: NA
v_call: TRBV7-9
d_call: TRBD2
j_call: TRBJ2-3
cdr3_nt: TGTGCCAGCAGCTTTTCGACTAGCGGGACAAGAGATACGCAGTATTTT
cdr3_aa: CASSFSTSGTRDTQYF

clone_size: NA
v_call: TRBV7-8
d_call: NA
j_call: TRBJ2-3
cdr3_nt: TGTGCCAGCAGCTTAGCGCGGTGGCTAAGGAGCACAGATACGCAGTATTTT
cdr3_aa: CASSLARWLRSTDTQYF

clone_size: few
v_call: TRBV3-1
d_call: NA
j_call: TRBJ1-2
cdr3_nt: TGTGCCAGCAGCCATAGGGGCGACTATGGCTACACCTTC
cdr3_aa: CASSHRGDYGYTF

clone_size: NA
v_call: TRBV20-1
d_call: TRBD2
j_call: TRBJ2-1
cdr3_nt: TGCAGTGCTAGACCCGGGACTAGCGGTGCGGGGCAGTTCTTC
cdr3_aa: CSARPGTSGAGQFF

clone_size: few
v_call: TRBV21-1
d_call: NA
j_call: TRBJ2-7
cdr3_nt: TGTGCCAGCAGCAATTCGAGGAAACCTAGCCGATGGTACGAGCAGTACTTC
cdr3_aa: CASSNSRKPSRWYEQYF

clone_size: few
v_call: TRBV6-1
d_call: TRBD2
j_call: TRBJ2-1
cdr3_nt: TGTGCCAGCAGTAAGACTAGCGGAAACTCCTACAATGAGCAGTTCTTC
cdr3_aa: CASSKTSGNSYNEQFF

clone_size: once
v_call: TRBV3-1
d_call: NA
j_call: TRBJ2-2
cdr3_nt: NA
cdr3_aa: CTFCPRLGFLSSSGRELFF

clone_size: few
v_call: TRBV7-9
d_call: NA
j_call: TRBJ2-7
cdr3_nt: TGTGCCAGCAGCGGCCGGGACTTCCCCTCCTACGAGCAGTACTTC
cdr3_aa: CASSGRDFPSYEQYF

clone_size: NA
v_call: TRBV29-1
d_call: TRBD2
j_call: TRBJ2-1
cdr3_nt: TGCAGCGTTGACGGGCTAGCGGGGGAGCAGTTCTTC
cdr3_aa: CSVDGLAGEQFF

clone_size: many
v_call: TRBV7-3
d_call: NA
j_call: TRBJ1-1
cdr3_nt: TGTGCCGGAAAACACAGGGACGCCCTGAACACTGAAGCTTTCTTT
cdr3_aa: CAGKHRDALNTEAFF

clone_size: few
v_call: TRBV12-3/TRBV12-4
d_call: TRBD1
j_call: TRBJ2-1
cdr3_nt: TGTGCCAGCAGTAAGGGACAGGGGAATGAGCAGTTCTTC
cdr3_aa: CASSKGQGNEQFF

clone_size: few
v_call: TRBV4-2
d_call: TRBD2
j_call: TRBJ2-5
cdr3_nt: TGTGCCAGCAGCCAAGGTGCTAGCGGGAGGGTCCAAGAGACCCAGTACTTC
cdr3_aa: CASSQGASGRVQETQYF

clone_size: few
v_call: TRBV6-1
d_call: TRBD1
j_call: TRBJ2-1
cdr3_nt: TGTGCCAGCAGTGGCCGGGACAGAAGACTTGGAGAGCAGTTCTTC
cdr3_aa: CASSGRDRRLGEQFF

clone_size: many
v_call: TRBV7-2
d_call: TRBD2
j_call: TRBJ2-1
cdr3_nt: TGTGCCAGCAGCTTAGAAGGGACTAGCGGGATACGTGAGCAGTTCTTC
cdr3_aa: CASSLEGTSGIREQFF